The 11 T cell receptor beta chains below were found in one sample sequenced in a study of radiation and T cells in renal cell carcinoma. Libraries were prepared by immunoSEQ multiplex PCR; TCRdb keeps only in-frame clonotypes and omits some of them. In the table there are about 100,000 clones, 70% to 85% of which are singletons. Time point meaning: blood 4 weeks post-SBRT, at nephrectomy. Described treatment: 15 Gy SBRT to primary tumor, nephrectomy 4 weeks later. The specimen comprised blood, sampled from a patient whose treatment included radiotherapy and nephrectomy. Receptor source: a man aged 55 to 70 with renal cell carcinoma.

J is TRBJ2-3 and V is TRBV2; 8 bases agree with TRBD1. Trimming took 7 bases from V and 2 from J; bases not matched to a gene: 5. The CDR3 totals 14 residues. Germline V gene lookup returns CDR1 SNHLY and CDR2 FYNNEI. This chain's CDR3 is CASTDRGVTDTQYF. The CDR3 coding sequence is TGTGCCAGCACTGACAGGGGTGTCACAGATACGCAGTATTTT.

The V call is TRBV11-2, the J call TRBJ2-5; D call uncertain. Germline V CDR1 and CDR2: SGHAT, FQNNGV. The V end lost 1 base, the J end lost 2 bases, and 11 bases lay between the germline ends. CDR3 length equals 15 residues. The chain's CDR3 is CASSLGDTRQETQYF. The CDR3 region has the DNA TGTGCCAGCAGCTTAGGTGACACAAGACAAGAGACCCAGTACTTC.

The rearrangement links TRBV28 to TRBJ2-3, with 11 bases fitting TRBD2. V shed 5 bases, J shed 8 bases, and the junction held 15 bases outside the gene matches. The CDR3 is 17 amino acids. From germline, CDR1 is MDHEN and CDR2 SYDVKM. This chain's CDR3 is CASSPSIAGGLMGTQYF. As DNA, the CDR3 is TGTGCCAGCAGTCCCTCCATAGCGGGAGGGCTAATGGGTACGCAGTATTTT.

This clone has a handful of counts. The rearrangement joins TRBV7-2 to TRBJ2-1; D gene unclear. The length of the CDR3 is 14 residues. The germline V gene has CDR1 SGHTA and CDR2 FQGNSA. Trimming pared 1 base from V and 6 bases from J, leaving 10 bases between. CDR3 sequence (DNA): TGTGCCAGCAGCTTAGTTGCCGGTCCCAATGAGCAGTTCTTC. Its protein is CASSLVAGPNEQFF.

The chain employs TRBV28 and TRBJ1-2; the D gene is possibly TRBD1 (6 bases). The CDR3 totals 15 residues. Germline V CDR1 and CDR2: MDHEN, SYDVKM. V lost 5 bases to trimming and J lost 0 bases, with 13 bases between them. The CDR3 is CASSPRTVANYGYTF. CDR3 nucleotides: TGTGCCAGCAGTCCTCGGACAGTAGCTAACTATGGCTACACCTTC.

The V call is TRBV7-9, the J call TRBJ1-2, with unresolved D. Germline CDR1 is SEHNR and CDR2 is FQNEAQ (reference sequence). The CDR3 length is 16 residues. The V and J ends lost 5 bases and 4 bases respectively, with 20 bases between them. CDR3 protein: CASSPLTPSTFYGYTF. The CDR3 nucleotides read TGTGCCAGCAGCCCCCTGACACCCAGCACCTTCTATGGCTACACCTTC.

The V call is TRBV11-2, the J call TRBJ2-2; the D is unclear. Trimming shortened V by 3 bases and J by 6 bases, and 5 bases separated the two germline ends. In germline, CDR1 is SGHAT, CDR2 FQNNGV. The CDR3 spans 12 residues. The CDR3 loop reads CASSFTAGELFF. CDR3 sequence (DNA): TGTGCCAGCAGCTTCACAGCCGGGGAGCTGTTTTTT.

This chain links TRBV10-2 with TRBJ2-3, with 13 bases identical to TRBD2. Germline V gene lookup returns CDR1 WSHSY and CDR2 SAAADI. After removal of 6 bases from V and 6 bases from J, the junction contained 3 bases not matched to a gene. There are 14 residues in the CDR3. The CDR3 DNA is TGCGCCAGCAGCGGGACTAGCGGGACGGATACGCAGTATTTT. Translation gives CASSGTSGTDTQYF.

The chain carries TRBV28 and TRBJ2-7; D not certain. Germline V gene sequence: CDR1 MDHEN, CDR2 SYDVKM. The CDR3 is made up of 12 amino acids. Trimming shortened V by 2 bases and J by 5 bases, and 7 bases separated the two germline ends. CDR3 in DNA: TGTGCCAGCAGTTTACGCACCGACGAGCAGTACTTC. Residues: CASSLRTDEQYF.

The V and J genes are TRBV7-9 and TRBJ2-1, with 9 bases lining up with TRBD2. Trimming cost V 5 bases and J 6 bases; bases outside gene matches: 14. The CDR3 runs to 17 residues. Germline assignment: CDR1 SEHNR and CDR2 FQNEAQ (reference sequence). The CDR3 DNA reads TGTGCCAGCAGCCCCAGACTTCTAGCGGGGACTGGCAATGAGCAGTTCTTC. Amino acids: CASSPRLLAGTGNEQFF.

V and J are TRBV13 and TRBJ2-1; 12 bases fit TRBD2. The germline CDR1 and CDR2 sequences are PRHDT and FYEKMQ (reference sequence). The J segment lost 5 bases and the V segment lost 5 bases, leaving 7 bases of the junction unmatched. CDR3 length: 16 residues. CDR3 amino acids: CASSGPSGRAHNEQFF. CDR3 bases: TGTGCCAGCAGCGGGCCTAGCGGGAGGGCGCACAATGAGCAGTTCTTC.